The following is a TCR beta chain sequence with its context. Its antigen is not identified. Using immunoSEQ multiplex PCR, the repertoire was profiled, and TCRdb retains in-frame clones only, with some absent. The data contain 150,000 or so clones, roughly 90% of them singletons. This specimen belongs to a study of T cell responses to AZD1222 COVID-19 vaccine. Pooled in the analysis were second doses at about 4 or about 12 weeks. General study points: Researchers report vaccine-associated CD4 TCRs spanning spike, with dominance at 160-218 and 743-854. Per reports, nearly half of all spike-specific TCRs target regions that are unmutated in variants. AZD1222 recipients seropositive at baseline numbered only six or seven.

The length of the CDR3 is 14 residues. V lost 5 bases to trimming and J lost 6 bases, with 16 bases between them. Per germline, CDR1 SEHNR and CDR2 FQNEAQ (reference sequence). The sequence was obtained from an adult who received the AZD1222 COVID-19 vaccine. Specimen: peripheral blood, collected 28 days after the second AZD1222 dose. The chain couples TRBV7-9 to TRBJ1-2; D might be TRBD1 (6 bases). As DNA, the CDR3 is TGTGCCAGCAGCCATAGCTTGGGGGGCCATGGCTACACCTTC. Translated: CASSHSLGGHGYTF.